The T cell receptor beta chain under discussion was sequenced for a study of blood T cell repertoires in COVID-19. Study in general: The United States, Italy and Spain provided the acute and convalescent COVID-19 samples. PBMCs, B-cell-depleted T cells, or T cells provided the cDNA or gDNA that made up the material.

V lost 4 bases to trimming and J lost 4 bases, with 17 bases between them. Germline lookup yields CDR1 KGHSH and CDR2 LQKENI. The CDR3 is 16 residues long. Per the study methods: Nucleated cell counts were estimated from reference gene primer amplification. TCRdb's copy holds only in-frame clones and misses some; the assay was immunoSEQ multiplex PCR. For V, J and clone size, that table is used; D and trimming come from the DNA. In the table there are about 130,000 clones, approximately 74% of which are singletons. The chain couples TRBV18 to TRBJ1-3; TRBD1 is a possible D gene (5 bases). Sample: peripheral blood. The receptor was derived from a woman in her 70s with acute or convalescent COVID-19. CDR3 region: CASSRRQGKFGNTIYF. The DNA of the CDR3 is TGTGCCAGCTCACGTCGCCAGGGCAAGTTCGGAAACACCATATATTTT.